The next 20 T cell receptor beta chains were all read from a single sample in a study of T cell repertoires and HLA-DP antigens. Their specific antigens are unknown. Assay used: immunoSEQ multiplex PCR; TCRdb lists only in-frame clones, some missing. Of 90,000 to 130,000 clones listed, about 91% are singletons. The source material was CD4+ T cells from PBMCs. The receptors here all came from a woman in her late teens or twenties in good health and CMV-seronegative.

This clone was counted once. The chain carries TRBV18 and TRBJ2-2, with 11 bases identical to TRBD1. Germline V gene data show CDR1 as KGHSH and CDR2 as LQKENI. CDR3 length: 18 residues. Unmatched junction bases numbered 8, after V lost 3 bases and J lost 2 bases. Here the CDR3 DNA reads TGTGCCAGCTCACCCCGGACAGGGGGCTTTTCTAACACCGGGGAGCTGTTTTTT. Its translation is CASSPRTGGFSNTGELFF.

The rearrangement uses TRBV7-2 and TRBJ1-2; D remains ambiguous. The V gene's germline CDR1 is SGHTA and CDR2 FQGNSA. V was pared by 3 bases and J by 4 bases, with 12 bases between. This CDR3 comprises 14 residues. CDR3 DNA: TGTGCCAGCAGCTTTGGGGAGAGAACCTATGGCTACACCTTC. Translating gives CASSFGERTYGYTF. The full variable domain, in which reference TRBV7-2 and TRBJ1-2 provide the parts outside the CDR3, is GAGVSQSPSNKVTEKGKDVELRCDPISGHTALYWYRQSLGQGLEFLIYFQGNSAPDKSGLPSDRFSAERTGGSVSTLTIQRTQQEDSAVYLCASSFGERTYGYTFGSGTRLTVV.

CDR3 in amino acids: CASILRAGGSTDTQYF. CDR3 in DNA: TGTGCCAGCATTCTTAGGGCGGGAGGGAGCACAGATACGCAGTATTTT. This sequence joins TRBV7-2 and TRBJ2-3; 9 nucleotides agree with TRBD2. The CDR3 is 16 amino acids. V shed 7 bases, J shed 0 bases, and the junction held 8 bases outside the gene matches. Per germline, CDR1 SGHTA and CDR2 FQGNSA.

This chain connects TRBV28 to TRBJ1-2; 9 bases agree with TRBD1. V was pared by 10 bases and J by 8 bases, with 8 bases of the junction left unmatched. The CDR3 spans 12 residues. Germline V gives CDR1 MDHEN, CDR2 SYDVKM. In DNA, the CDR3 is TGTGCCATACCACAGGGGGCAGGAGGCTACACCTTC. Residues: CAIPQGAGGYTF.

This chain uses TRBV30 with TRBJ2-3, with a tentative D call TRBD2 (5 bases). This CDR3 contains 19 residues. The V end lost 1 base, the J end lost 0 bases, and 23 bases lay between the germline ends. Germline CDR1 GTSNPN, CDR2 SVGIG (reference sequence). The CDR3 nucleotides are TGTGCCTGGAGTGCCTCTCCACTCGTGATAGCGAGAAGCACAGATACGCAGTATTTT. Translated: CAWSASPLVIARSTDTQYF.

V and J are TRBV27 and TRBJ2-7; D may match TRBD1 or TRBD2 (6 bases each). The CDR3 is made up of 14 amino acids. The germline CDR1 and CDR2 sequences are MNHEY and SMNVEV (reference sequence). Trimming left V 4 bases short and J 5 bases short, with 15 bases between. The chain's CDR3 is CASSSRAGHDEQYF. The CDR3 DNA sequence: TGTGCCAGCAGTTCTAGGGCGGGACACGACGAGCAGTACTTC.

The rearrangement joins TRBV6-5 to TRBJ2-6; no clear D gene. Germline V gene lookup returns CDR1 MNHEY and CDR2 SVGAGI. The CDR3 is 15 residues long. V lost 5 bases, J lost 3 bases, and 11 bases lay in between. CDR3 amino acids: CASSPKVRGANVLTF. DNA for the CDR3: TGTGCCAGCAGTCCGAAGGTCCGTGGGGCCAACGTCCTGACTTTC.

The rearrangement uses TRBV19 and TRBJ1-5, with D tentatively TRBD1 (5 bases). Germline V CDR1 and CDR2: LNHDA, SQIVND (reference sequence). V lost 9 bases, J lost 4 bases, and 16 bases lay in between. This CDR3 has 14 residues. The CDR3 loop reads CASSRREGNQPQHF. Here the CDR3 DNA reads TGTGCCAGCTCCAGGCGTGAGGGGAATCAGCCCCAGCATTTT.

The chain combines TRBV6-5 with TRBJ2-7; 11 bases map to TRBD2. From germline, CDR1 is MNHEY and CDR2 SVGAGI. CDR3 length: 15 amino acids. J gave up 5 bases and V 5 bases, and 8 bases lay outside the gene matches. CDR3 in amino acids: CASSRQTSGTHEQYF. CDR3 nucleotide sequence: TGTGCCAGCAGTCGCCAGACTAGCGGGACTCACGAGCAGTACTTC.

This clone is a singleton in its sample. The CDR3: CAISAFRGRTEAFF. In DNA, the CDR3 is TGTGCCATCTCGGCGTTCCGGGGTCGAACTGAAGCTTTCTTT. The rearrangement joins TRBV10-3 to TRBJ1-1; no reliable D call. Trimming cost V 8 bases and J 5 bases, with 18 bases left between them. Germline V gene sequence: CDR1 ENHRY, CDR2 SYGVKD. The CDR3 extends over 14 amino acids.

V gene TRBV9 combines with J gene TRBJ1-6; 9 bases match TRBD1. V shed 4 bases, J shed 6 bases, and the junction held 5 bases outside the gene matches. Germline CDR1 is SGDLS and CDR2 is YYNGEE. The CDR3 has 15 residues. The CDR3 coding sequence is TGTGCCAGCAGCCCGGACAGGGGCCCTAATTCACCCCTCCACTTT. Its translation is CASSPDRGPNSPLHF.

This clone was detected a few times. This sequence joins TRBV19 and TRBJ2-1; tentative D call: TRBD2 (7 bases). Per the germline V gene, CDR1 is LNHDA and CDR2 is SQIVND (reference sequence). The CDR3 runs 16 residues. V was pared by 3 bases and J by 4 bases, with 16 bases between. The CDR3 DNA sequence: TGTGCCAGTAGTATTGGGGGCGGGAGACGGTACAATGAGCAGTTCTTC. As protein: CASSIGGGRRYNEQFF.

J is TRBJ1-3 and V is TRBV7-2, with D possibly matching TRBD1 (5 bases). The CDR3 has 15 residues. Germline lookup yields CDR1 SGHTA and CDR2 FQGNSA. V was trimmed by 5 bases and J by 4 bases, leaving 15 bases between them. The CDR3 is CASSTGAGVGNTIYF. The DNA of the CDR3 is TGTGCCAGCAGCACCGGGGCGGGGGTAGGAAACACCATATATTTT.

The chain is built from TRBV6-5 and TRBJ2-4, with TRBD2 matching over 10 bases. CDR3 length: 16 residues. The V gene's germline CDR1 is MNHEY and CDR2 SVGAGI. Trimming cost V 0 bases and J 6 bases; bases outside gene matches: 5. As DNA, the CDR3 is TGTGCCAGCAGTTACTCGGCTAGCGGGAGTGGAAACATTCAGTACTTC. It translates to CASSYSASGSGNIQYF.

The genes are TRBV19 and TRBJ2-1; D is possibly TRBD1 (5 bases). Germline lookup yields CDR1 LNHDA and CDR2 SQIVND (reference sequence). The germline V and J ends were trimmed by 4 bases and 12 bases, with 16 bases remaining between them. The CDR3 is 13 amino acids. Here the CDR3 reads CASSTGDRPGQFF. The CDR3 nucleotides read TGTGCCAGTAGTACCGGAGACAGACCCGGGCAGTTCTTC.

This sequence joins TRBV6-1 and TRBJ2-5, with a possible D match to TRBD2 (6 bases). CDR1 and CDR2 (germline): MNHNS, SASEGT. V shed 4 bases and J shed 2 bases, with 14 bases lying between them. The CDR3 extends over 15 amino acids. CDR3 sequence: CASSGHGTFQETQYF. CDR3 sequence (DNA): TGTGCCAGCAGTGGACACGGGACTTTTCAAGAGACCCAGTACTTC.

This clone was seen once. The CDR3 coding sequence is TGTGCCAGCAGCGAGGGGAGCGGGATCGGTGAGACCCAGTACTTC. Residues: CASSEGSGIGETQYF. V usage is TRBV9 and J usage is TRBJ2-5; 7 bases align to TRBD2. Trimming at V came to 3 bases and at J to 5 bases, leaving 10 bases not matched to a gene. This CDR3 is 15 amino acids long. CDR1 is SGDLS and CDR2 is YYNGEE in the germline V gene.

This chain joins TRBV11-2 and TRBJ2-3; TRBD1 aligns across 9 bases. Trimming at V came to 3 bases and at J to 1 base, leaving 2 bases not matched to a gene. The CDR3 consists of 15 residues. The germline V gene encodes CDR1 SGHAT and CDR2 FQNNGV. The CDR3 sequence is CASSFTGGGTDTQYF. The CDR3, as DNA: TGTGCCAGCAGCTTCACAGGGGGCGGCACAGATACGCAGTATTTT.

This chain connects TRBV6-1 to TRBJ1-1, with 10 bases fitting TRBD1. V lost 6 bases to trimming and J lost 2 bases; unmatched junction nucleotides: 6. The CDR3 has 15 amino acids. Germline CDR1 and CDR2: MNHNS and SASEGT. The CDR3 sequence is CASRVATGGNTEAFF. CDR3 bases: TGTGCCAGCAGGGTTGCGACAGGGGGCAACACTGAAGCTTTCTTT.

V gene TRBV11-2 combines with J gene TRBJ1-3; 10 positions match TRBD1. This CDR3 is 16 amino acids long. With V trimmed by 4 bases and J by 3 bases, 6 bases remained unmatched. The germline gives CDR1 SGHAT, CDR2 FQNNGV. In DNA, the CDR3 is TGTGCCAGCAGCTCTGGGGACAGGGGAGGTGGAAACACCATATATTTT. The encoded protein is CASSSGDRGGGNTIYF. Supplemented by reference TRBV11-2 and TRBJ1-3, the full variable domain reads EAGVAQSPRYKIIEKRQSVAFWCNPISGHATLYWYQQILGQGPKLLIQFQNNGVVDDSQLPKDRFSAERLKGVDSTLKIQPAKLEDSAVYLCASSSGDRGGGNTIYFGEGSWLTVV.